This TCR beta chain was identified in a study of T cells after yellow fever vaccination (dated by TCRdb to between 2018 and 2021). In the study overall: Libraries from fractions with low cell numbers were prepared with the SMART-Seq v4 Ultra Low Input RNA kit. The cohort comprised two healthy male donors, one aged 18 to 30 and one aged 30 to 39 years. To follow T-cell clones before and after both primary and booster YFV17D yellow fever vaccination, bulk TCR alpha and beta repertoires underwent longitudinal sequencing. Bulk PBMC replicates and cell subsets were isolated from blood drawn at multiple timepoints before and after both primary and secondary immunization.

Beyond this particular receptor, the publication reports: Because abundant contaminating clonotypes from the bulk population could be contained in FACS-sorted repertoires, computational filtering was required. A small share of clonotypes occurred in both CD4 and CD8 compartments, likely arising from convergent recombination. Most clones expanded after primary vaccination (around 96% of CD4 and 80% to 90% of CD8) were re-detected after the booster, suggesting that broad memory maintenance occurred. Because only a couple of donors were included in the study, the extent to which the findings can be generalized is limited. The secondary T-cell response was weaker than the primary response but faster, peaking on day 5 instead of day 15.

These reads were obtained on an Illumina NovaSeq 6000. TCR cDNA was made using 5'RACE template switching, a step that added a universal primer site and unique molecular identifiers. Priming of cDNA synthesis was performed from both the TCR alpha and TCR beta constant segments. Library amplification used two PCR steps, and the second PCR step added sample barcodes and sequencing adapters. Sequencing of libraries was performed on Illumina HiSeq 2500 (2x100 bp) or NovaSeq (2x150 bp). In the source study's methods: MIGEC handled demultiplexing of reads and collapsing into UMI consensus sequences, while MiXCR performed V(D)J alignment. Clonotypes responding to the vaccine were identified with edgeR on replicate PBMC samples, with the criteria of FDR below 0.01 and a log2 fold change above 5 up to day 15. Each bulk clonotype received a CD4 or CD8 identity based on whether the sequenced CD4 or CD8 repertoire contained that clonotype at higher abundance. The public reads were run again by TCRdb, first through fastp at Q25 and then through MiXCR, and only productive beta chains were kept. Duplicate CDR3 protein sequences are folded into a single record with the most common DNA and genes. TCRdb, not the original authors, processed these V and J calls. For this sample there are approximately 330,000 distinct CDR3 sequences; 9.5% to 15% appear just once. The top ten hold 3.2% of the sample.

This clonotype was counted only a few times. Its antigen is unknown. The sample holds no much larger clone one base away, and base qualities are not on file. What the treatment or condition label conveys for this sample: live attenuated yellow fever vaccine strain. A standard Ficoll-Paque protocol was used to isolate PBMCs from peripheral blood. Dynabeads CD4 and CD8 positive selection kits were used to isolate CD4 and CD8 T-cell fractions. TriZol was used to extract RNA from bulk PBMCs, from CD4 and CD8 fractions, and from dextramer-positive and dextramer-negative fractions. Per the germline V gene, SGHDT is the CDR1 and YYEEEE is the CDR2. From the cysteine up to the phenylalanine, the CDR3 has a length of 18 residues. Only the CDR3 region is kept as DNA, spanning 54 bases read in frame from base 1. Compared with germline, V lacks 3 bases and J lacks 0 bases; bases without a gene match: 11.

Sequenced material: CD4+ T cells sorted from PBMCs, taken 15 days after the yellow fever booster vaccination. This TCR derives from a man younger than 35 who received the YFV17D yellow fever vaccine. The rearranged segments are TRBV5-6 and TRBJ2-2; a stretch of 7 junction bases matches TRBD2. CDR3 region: CASSSRASGAPNTGELFF. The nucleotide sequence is TGTGCCAGCAGCTCTCGGGCCAGCGGGGCTCCGAACACCGGGGAGCTGTTTTTT. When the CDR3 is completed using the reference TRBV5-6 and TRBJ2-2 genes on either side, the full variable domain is DAGVTQSPTHLIKTRGQQVTLRCSPKSGHDTVSWYQQALGQGPQFIFQYYEEEERQRGNFPDRFSGHQFPNYSSELNVNALLLGDSALYLCASSSRASGAPNTGELFFGEGSRLTVL.